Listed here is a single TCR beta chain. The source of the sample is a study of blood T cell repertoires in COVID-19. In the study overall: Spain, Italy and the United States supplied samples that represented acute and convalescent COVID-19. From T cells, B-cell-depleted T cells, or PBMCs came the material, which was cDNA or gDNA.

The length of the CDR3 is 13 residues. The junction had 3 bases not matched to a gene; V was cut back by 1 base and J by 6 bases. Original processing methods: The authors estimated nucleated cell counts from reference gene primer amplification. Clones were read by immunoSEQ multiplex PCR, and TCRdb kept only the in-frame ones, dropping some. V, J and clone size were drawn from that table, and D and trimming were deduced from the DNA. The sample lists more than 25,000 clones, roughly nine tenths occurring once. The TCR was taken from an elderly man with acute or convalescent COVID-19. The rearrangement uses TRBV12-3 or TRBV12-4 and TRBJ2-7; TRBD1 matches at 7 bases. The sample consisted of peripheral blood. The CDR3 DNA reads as TGTGCCAGCAGTTTAGTTACAGGGGTCGAGCAGTACTTC. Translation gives CASSLVTGVEQYF.